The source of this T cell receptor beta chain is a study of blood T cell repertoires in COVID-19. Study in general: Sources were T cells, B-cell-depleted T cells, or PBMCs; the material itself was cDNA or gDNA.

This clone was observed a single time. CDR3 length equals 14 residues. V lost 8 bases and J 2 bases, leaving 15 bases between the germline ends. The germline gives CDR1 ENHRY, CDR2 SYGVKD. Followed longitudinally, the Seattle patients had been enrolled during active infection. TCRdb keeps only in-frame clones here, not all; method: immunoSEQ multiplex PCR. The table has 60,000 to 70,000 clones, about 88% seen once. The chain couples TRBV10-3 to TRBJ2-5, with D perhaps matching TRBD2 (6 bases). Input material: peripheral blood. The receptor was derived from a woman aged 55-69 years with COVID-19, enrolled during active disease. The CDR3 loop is CAISKSGEQETQYF. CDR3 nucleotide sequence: TGTGCCATCTCAAAATCGGGAGAACAAGAGACCCAGTACTTC.